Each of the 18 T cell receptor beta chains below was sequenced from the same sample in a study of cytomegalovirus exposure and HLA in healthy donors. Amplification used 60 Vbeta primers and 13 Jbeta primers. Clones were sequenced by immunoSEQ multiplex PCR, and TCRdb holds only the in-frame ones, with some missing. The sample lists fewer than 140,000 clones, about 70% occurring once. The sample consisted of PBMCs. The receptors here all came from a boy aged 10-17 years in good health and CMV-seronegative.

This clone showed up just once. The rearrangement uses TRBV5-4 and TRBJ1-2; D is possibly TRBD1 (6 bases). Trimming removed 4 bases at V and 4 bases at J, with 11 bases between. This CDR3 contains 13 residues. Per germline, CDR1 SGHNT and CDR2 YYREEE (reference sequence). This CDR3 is CASSKGVAYGYTF. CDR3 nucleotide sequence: TGTGCCAGCAGCAAGGGGGTGGCCTATGGCTACACCTTC.

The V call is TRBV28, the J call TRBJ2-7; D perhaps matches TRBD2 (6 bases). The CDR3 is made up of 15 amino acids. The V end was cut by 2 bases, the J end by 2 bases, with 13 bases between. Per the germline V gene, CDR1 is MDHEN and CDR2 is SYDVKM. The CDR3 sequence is CASSLTGEGPYEQYF. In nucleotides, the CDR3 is TGTGCCAGCAGTTTAACGGGGGAAGGGCCCTACGAGCAGTACTTC.

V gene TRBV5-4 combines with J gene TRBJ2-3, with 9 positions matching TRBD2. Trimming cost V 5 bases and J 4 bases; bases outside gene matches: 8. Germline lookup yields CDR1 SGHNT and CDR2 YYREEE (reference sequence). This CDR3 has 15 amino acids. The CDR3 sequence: CASSLTGLAADTQYF. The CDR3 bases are TGTGCCAGCAGTCTAACGGGACTAGCAGCAGATACGCAGTATTTT. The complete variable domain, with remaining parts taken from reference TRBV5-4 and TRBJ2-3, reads ETGVTQSPTHLIKTRGQQVTLRCSSQSGHNTVSWYQQALGQGPQFIFQYYREEENGRGNFPPRFSGLQFPNYSSELNVNALELDDSALYLCASSLTGLAADTQYFGPGTRLTVL.

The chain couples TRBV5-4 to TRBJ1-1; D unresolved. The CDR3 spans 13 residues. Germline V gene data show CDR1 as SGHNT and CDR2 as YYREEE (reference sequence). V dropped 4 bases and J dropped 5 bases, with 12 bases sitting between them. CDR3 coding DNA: TGTGCCAGCAGCCCTAGGTTTGAAACTGAAGCTTTCTTT. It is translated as CASSPRFETEAFF.

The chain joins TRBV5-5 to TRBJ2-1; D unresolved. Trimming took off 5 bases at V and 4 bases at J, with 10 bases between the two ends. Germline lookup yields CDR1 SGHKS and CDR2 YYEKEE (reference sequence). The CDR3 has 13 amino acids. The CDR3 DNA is TGTGCCAGCAGGGCAGAACCTTACAATGAGCAGTTCTTC. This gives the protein CASRAEPYNEQFF.

The CDR3 nucleotides read TGTGCCAGTAGTGCGCTTAACACCGGGGAGCTGTTTTTT. Residues: CASSALNTGELFF. The V and J genes are TRBV19 and TRBJ2-2, with no clear D. Germline V gene sequence: CDR1 LNHDA, CDR2 SQIVND (reference sequence). The CDR3 consists of 13 residues. Trimming shortened V by 5 bases and J by 2 bases, and 6 bases separated the two germline ends.

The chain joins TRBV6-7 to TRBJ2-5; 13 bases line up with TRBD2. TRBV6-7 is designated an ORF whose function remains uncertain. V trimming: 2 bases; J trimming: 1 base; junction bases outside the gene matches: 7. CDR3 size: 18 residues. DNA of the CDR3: TGTGCCAGCAGTTACAGACGGACTAGCGGGGGCCCCCAAGAGACCCAGTACTTC. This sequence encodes CASSYRRTSGGPQETQYF.

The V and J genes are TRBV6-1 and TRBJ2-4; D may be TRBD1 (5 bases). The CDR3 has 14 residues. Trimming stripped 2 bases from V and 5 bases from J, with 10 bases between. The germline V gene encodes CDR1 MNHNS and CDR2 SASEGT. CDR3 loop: CASSERQRENIQYF. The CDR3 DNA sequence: TGTGCCAGCAGTGAAAGACAGCGAGAAAACATTCAGTACTTC.

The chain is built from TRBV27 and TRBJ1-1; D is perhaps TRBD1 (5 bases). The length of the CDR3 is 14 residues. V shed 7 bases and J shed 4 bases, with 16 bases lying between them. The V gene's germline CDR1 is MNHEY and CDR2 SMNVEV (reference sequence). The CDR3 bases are TGTGCCAGCACCCTCAACCCAAGGGGCACTGAAGCTTTCTTT. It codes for CASTLNPRGTEAFF.

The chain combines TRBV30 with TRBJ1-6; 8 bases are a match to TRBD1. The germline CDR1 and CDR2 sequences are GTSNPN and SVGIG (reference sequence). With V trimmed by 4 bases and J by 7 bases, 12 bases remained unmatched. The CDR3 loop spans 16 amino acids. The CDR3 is CAWTRDRSTLNSPLHF. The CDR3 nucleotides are TGTGCCTGGACCCGGGACAGGTCGACCCTAAATTCACCCCTCCACTTT.

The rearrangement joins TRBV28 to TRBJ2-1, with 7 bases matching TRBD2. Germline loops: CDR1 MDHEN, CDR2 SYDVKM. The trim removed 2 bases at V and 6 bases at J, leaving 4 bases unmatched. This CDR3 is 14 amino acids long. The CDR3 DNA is TGTGCCAGCAGTTTAGGGGAGGGCCTCAATGAGCAGTTCTTC. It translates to CASSLGEGLNEQFF.

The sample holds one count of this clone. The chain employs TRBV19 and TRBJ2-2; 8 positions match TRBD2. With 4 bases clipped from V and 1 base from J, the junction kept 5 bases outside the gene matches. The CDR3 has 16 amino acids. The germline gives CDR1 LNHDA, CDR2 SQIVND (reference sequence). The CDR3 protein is CASSTSSGMNTGELFF. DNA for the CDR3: TGTGCCAGTAGTACCAGTAGCGGGATGAACACCGGGGAGCTGTTTTTT.

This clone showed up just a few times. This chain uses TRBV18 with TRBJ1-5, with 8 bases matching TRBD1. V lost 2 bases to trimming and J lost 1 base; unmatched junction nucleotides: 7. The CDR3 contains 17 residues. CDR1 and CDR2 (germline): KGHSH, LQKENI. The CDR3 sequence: CASSPSQGAFSNQPQHF. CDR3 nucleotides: TGTGCCAGCTCACCATCCCAGGGGGCTTTCAGCAATCAGCCCCAGCATTTT.

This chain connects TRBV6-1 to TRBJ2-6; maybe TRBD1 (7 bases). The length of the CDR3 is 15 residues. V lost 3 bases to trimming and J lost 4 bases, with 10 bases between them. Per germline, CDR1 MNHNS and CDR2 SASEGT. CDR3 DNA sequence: TGTGCCAGCAGTGAGGAGGGGGCCGGGGCCAACGTCCTGACTTTC. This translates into CASSEEGAGANVLTF.

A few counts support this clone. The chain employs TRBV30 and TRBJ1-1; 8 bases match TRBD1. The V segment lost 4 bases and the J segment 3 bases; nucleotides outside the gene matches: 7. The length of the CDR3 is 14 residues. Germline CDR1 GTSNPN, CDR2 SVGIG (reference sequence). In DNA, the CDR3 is TGTGCCTGGAACCGCGGACAGGGCGACACTGAAGCTTTCTTT. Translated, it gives CAWNRGQGDTEAFF. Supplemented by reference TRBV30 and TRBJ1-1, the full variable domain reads SQTIHQWPATLVQPVGSPLSLECTVEGTSNPNLYWYRQAAGRGLQLLFYSVGIGQISSEVPQNLSASRPQDRQFILSSKKLLLSDSGFYLCAWNRGQGDTEAFFGQGTRLTVV.

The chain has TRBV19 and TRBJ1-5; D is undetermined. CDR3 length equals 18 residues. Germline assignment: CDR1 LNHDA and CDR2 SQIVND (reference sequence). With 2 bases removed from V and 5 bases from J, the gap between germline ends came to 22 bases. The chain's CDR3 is CASSIWRLTAGADQPQHF. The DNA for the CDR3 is TGTGCCAGTAGTATATGGAGGTTGACCGCAGGTGCGGATCAGCCCCAGCATTTT.

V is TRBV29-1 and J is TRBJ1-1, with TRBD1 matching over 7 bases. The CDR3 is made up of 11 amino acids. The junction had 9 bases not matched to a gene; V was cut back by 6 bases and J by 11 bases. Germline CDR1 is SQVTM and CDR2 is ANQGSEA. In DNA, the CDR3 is TGCAGCGTCGAGACAGGGAGGATCGCTTTCTTT. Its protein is CSVETGRIAFF.

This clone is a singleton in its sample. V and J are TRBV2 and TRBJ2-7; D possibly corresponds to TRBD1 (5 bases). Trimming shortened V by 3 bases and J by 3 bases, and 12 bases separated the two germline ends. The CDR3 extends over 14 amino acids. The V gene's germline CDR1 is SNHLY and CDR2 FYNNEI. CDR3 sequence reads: CASSDQGIRYEQYF. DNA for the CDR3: TGTGCCAGCAGTGACCAGGGTATACGCTACGAGCAGTACTTC.